This T cell receptor (beta chain) was retrieved from a study of blood T cells in healthy people across ages. Turning to the study itself: Per two T cells, about one barcoded beta molecule was captured through template switching.

This CDR3 has 17 residues. V was pared by 2 bases and J by 7 bases, with 24 bases between. Looked up from germline, CDR1 is GTSNPN and CDR2 is SVGIG (reference sequence). Using a J-beta primer mix together with a sample-barcoded 5' primer, a second PCR was run for about 7 to 12 cycles. MiXCR, run by TCRdb on the 5' RACE reads, gives a single entry per CDR3 protein. The sample contains around 800,000 distinct CDR3 sequences, around 45% of which appear only once. Extraction yielded at least 5 micrograms of total RNA per sample. Sequencing was performed on blood. This TCR derives from a man between 60 and 70 years old in good health. The rearrangement uses TRBV30 and TRBJ1-5; D remains ambiguous. CDR3 bases: TGTGCCTGGAGTTCCCGTATCGGGCCCTGGGATTGGCAGCCCCAGCATTTT. Amino acids: CAWSSRIGPWDWQPQHF.